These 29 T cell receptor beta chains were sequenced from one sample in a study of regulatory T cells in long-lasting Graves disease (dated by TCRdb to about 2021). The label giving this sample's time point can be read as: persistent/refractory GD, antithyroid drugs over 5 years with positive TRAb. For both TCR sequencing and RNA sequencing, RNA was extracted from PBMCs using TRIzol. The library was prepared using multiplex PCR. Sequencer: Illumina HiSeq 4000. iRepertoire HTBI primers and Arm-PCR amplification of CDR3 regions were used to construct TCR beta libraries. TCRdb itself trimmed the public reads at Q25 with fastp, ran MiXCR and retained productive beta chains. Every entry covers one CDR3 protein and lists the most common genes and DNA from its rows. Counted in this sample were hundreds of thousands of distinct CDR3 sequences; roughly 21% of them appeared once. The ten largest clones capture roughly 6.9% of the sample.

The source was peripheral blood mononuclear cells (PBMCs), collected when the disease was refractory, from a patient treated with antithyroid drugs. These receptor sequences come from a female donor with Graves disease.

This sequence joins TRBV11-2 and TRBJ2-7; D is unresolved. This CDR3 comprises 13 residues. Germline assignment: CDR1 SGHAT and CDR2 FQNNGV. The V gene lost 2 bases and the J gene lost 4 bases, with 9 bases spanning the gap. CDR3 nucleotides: TGTGCCAGCAGCTTAAAGGCAGTATACGAGCAGTACTTC. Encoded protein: CASSLKAVYEQYF.

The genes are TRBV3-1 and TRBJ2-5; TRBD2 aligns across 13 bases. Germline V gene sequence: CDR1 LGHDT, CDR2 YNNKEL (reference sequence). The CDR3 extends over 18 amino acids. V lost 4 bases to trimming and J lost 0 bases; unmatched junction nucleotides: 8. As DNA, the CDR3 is TGTGCCAGCAGCCCCGGGACTAGCGGGGACTTGCACCAAGAGACCCAGTACTTC. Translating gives CASSPGTSGDLHQETQYF.

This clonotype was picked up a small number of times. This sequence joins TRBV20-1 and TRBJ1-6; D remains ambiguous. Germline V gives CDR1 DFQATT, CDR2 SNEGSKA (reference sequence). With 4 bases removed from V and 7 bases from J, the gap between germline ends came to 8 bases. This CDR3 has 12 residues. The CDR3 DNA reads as TGCAGTGCTACCCGGTCGAATTCACCCCTCCACTTT. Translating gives CSATRSNSPLHF.

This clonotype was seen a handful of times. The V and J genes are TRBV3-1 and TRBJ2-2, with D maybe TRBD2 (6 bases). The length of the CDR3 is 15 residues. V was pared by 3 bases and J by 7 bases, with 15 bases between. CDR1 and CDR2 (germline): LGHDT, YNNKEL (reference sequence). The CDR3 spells CASSHTGGVSGELFF. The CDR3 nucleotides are TGTGCCAGCAGCCATACCGGGGGTGTGAGCGGGGAGCTGTTTTTT.

The CDR3 DNA follows: TGTGCCAGTTCCTTGGTGGGACAGCTGAACACTGAAGCTTTCTTT. Translating gives CASSLVGQLNTEAFF. The rearrangement links TRBV19 to TRBJ1-1, with 7 bases that match TRBD1. V was pared by 8 bases and J by 0 bases, with 9 bases of the junction left unmatched. Germline V gives CDR1 LNHDA, CDR2 SQIVND (reference sequence). The CDR3 loop spans 15 amino acids.

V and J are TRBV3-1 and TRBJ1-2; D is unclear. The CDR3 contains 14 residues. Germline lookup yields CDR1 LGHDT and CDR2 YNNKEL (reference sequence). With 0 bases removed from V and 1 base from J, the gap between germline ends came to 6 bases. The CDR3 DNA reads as TGTGCCAGCAGCCAAGAAACCCTTAACTATGGCTACACCTTC. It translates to CASSQETLNYGYTF.

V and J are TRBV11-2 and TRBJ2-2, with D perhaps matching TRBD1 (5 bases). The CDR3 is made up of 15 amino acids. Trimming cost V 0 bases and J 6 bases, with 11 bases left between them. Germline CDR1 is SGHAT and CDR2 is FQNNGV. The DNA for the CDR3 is TGTGCCAGCAGCTTAGACAGGGCGAAGTCCGGGGAGCTGTTTTTT. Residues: CASSLDRAKSGELFF.

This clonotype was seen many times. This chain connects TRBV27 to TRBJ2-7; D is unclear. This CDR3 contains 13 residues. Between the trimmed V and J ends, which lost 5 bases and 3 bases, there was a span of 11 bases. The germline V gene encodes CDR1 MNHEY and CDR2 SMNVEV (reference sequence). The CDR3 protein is CASSPHSHYEQYF. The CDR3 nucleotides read TGTGCCAGCAGTCCTCACAGTCACTACGAGCAGTACTTC.

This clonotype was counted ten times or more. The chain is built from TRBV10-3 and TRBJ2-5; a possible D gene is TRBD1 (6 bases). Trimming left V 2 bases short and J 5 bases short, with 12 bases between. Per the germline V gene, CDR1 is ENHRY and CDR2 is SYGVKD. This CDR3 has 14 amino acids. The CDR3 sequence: CAISEPGEEETQYF. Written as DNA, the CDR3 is TGTGCCATCAGTGAGCCAGGGGAAGAGGAGACCCAGTACTTC.

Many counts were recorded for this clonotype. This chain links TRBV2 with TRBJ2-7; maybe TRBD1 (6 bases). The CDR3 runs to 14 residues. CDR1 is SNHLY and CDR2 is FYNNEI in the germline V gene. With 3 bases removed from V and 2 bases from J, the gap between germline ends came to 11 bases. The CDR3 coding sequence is TGTGCCAGCAGTGACAGGGGTAGAACCTACGAGCAGTACTTC. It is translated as CASSDRGRTYEQYF.

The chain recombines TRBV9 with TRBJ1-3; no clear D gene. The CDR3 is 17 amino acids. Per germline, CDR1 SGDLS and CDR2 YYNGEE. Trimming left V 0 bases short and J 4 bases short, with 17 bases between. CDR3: CASSVEPRAEIGNTIYF. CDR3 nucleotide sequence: TGTGCCAGCAGCGTAGAACCCCGTGCGGAAATAGGAAACACCATATATTTT.

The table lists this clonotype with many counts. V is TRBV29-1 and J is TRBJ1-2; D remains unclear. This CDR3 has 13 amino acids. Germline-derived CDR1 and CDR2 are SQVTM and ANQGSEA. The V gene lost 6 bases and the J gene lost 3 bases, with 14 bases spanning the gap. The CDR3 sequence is CSVKDWLDYGYTF. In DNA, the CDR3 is TGCAGCGTAAAGGACTGGCTCGACTATGGCTACACCTTC.

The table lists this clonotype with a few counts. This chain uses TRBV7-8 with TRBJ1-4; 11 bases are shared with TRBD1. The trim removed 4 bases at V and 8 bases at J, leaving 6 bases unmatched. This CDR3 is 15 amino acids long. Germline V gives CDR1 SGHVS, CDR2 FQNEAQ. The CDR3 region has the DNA TGTGCCAGCAGCTGGGGACAGGGGGTCGTAGAAAAACTGTTTTTT. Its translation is CASSWGQGVVEKLFF. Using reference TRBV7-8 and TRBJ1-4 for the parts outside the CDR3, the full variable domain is GAGVSQSPRYKVAKRGQDVALRCDPISGHVSLFWYQQALGQGPEFLTYFQNEAQLDKSGLPSDRFFAERPEGSVSTLKIQRTQQEDSAVYLCASSWGQGVVEKLFFGSGTQLSVL.

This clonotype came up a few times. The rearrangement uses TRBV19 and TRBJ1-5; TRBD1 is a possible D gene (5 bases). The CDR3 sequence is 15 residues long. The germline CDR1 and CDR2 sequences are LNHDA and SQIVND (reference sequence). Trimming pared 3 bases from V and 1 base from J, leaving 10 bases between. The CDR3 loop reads CASSIGGWSNQPQHF. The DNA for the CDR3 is TGTGCCAGTAGTATTGGGGGGTGGAGCAATCAGCCCCAGCATTTT.

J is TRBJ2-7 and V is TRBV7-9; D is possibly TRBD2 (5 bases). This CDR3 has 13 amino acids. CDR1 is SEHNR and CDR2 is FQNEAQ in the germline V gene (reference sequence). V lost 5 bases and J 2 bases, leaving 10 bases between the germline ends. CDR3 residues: CASSGAETYEQYF. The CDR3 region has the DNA TGTGCCAGCAGCGGAGCGGAGACCTACGAGCAGTACTTC.

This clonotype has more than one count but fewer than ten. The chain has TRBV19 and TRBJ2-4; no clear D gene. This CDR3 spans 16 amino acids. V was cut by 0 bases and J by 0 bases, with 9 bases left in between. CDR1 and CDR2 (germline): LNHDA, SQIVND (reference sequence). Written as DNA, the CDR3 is TGTGCCAGTAGTATAGATGGCTACCTAGCCAAAAACATTCAGTACTTC. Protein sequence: CASSIDGYLAKNIQYF.

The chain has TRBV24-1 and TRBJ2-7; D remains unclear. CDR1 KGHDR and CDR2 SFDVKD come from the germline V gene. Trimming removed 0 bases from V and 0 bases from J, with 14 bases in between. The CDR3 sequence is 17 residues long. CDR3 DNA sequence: TGTGCCACCAGTGATTTGCGTGCGGAGATGAGCTCCTACGAGCAGTACTTC. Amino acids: CATSDLRAEMSSYEQYF.

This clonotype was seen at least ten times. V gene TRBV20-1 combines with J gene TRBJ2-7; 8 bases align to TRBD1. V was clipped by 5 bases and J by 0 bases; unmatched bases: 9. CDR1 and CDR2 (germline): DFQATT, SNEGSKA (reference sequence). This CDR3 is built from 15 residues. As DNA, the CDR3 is TGCAGTGCTTTGACCGGGACAGGCATCTCCTACGAGCAGTACTTC. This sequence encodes CSALTGTGISYEQYF.

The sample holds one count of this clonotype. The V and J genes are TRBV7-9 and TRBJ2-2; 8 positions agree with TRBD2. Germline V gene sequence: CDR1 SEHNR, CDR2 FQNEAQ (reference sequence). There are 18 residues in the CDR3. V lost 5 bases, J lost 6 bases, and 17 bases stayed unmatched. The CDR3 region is CASSQASGFGRRAGELFF. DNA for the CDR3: TGTGCCAGCAGCCAGGCTAGCGGGTTTGGCCGTAGGGCCGGGGAGCTGTTTTTT.

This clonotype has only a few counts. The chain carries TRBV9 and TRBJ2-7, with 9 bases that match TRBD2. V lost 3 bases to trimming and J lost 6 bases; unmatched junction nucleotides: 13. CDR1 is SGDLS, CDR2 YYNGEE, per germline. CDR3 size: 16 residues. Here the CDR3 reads CASSAVLTSGRGEQYF. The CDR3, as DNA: TGTGCCAGCAGCGCCGTATTGACTAGCGGTAGGGGCGAGCAGTACTTC. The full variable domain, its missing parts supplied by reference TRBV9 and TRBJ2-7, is DSGVTQTPKHLITATGQRVTLRCSPRSGDLSVYWYQQSLDQGLQFLIQYYNGEERAKGNILERFSAQQFPDLHSELNLSSLELGDSALYFCASSAVLTSGRGEQYFGPGTRLTVT.

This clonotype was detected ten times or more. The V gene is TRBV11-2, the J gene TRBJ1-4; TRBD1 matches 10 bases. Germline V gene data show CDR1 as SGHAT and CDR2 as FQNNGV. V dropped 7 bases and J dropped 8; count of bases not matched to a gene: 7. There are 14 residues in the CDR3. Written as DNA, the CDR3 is TGTGCCAGCACCCTCGGGACAGGGGTCGAAAAACTGTTTTTT. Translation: CASTLGTGVEKLFF. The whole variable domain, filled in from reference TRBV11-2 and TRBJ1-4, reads EAGVAQSPRYKIIEKRQSVAFWCNPISGHATLYWYQQILGQGPKLLIQFQNNGVVDDSQLPKDRFSAERLKGVDSTLKIQPAKLEDSAVYLCASTLGTGVEKLFFGSGTQLSVL.

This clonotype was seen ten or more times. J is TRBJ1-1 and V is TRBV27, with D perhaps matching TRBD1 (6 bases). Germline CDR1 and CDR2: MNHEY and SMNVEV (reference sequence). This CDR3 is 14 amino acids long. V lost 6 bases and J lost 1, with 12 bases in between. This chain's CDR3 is CASRGLGGNTEAFF. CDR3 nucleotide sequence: TGTGCCAGCAGGGGGCTAGGGGGGAACACTGAAGCTTTCTTT.

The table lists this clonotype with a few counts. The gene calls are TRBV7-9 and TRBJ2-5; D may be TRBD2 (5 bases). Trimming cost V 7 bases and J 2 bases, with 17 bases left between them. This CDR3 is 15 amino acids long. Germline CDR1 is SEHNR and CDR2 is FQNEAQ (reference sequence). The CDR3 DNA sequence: TGTGCCAGCACCCTGCTCGGGATGGGACAAGAGACCCAGTACTTC. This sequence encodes CASTLLGMGQETQYF.

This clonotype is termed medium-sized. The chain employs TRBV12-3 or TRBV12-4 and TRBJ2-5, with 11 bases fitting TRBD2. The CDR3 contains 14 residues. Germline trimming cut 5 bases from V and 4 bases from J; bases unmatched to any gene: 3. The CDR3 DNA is TGTGCCAGCAGTCCCGGGACTAGCGGAGAGACCCAGTACTTC. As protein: CASSPGTSGETQYF.

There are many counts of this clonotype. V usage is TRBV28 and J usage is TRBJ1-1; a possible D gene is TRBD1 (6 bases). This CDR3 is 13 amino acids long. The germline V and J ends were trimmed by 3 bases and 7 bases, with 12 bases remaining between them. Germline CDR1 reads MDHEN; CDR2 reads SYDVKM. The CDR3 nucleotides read TGTGCCAGCAGTTTCCGGGGGCGTAATGAAGCTTTCTTT. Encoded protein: CASSFRGRNEAFF.

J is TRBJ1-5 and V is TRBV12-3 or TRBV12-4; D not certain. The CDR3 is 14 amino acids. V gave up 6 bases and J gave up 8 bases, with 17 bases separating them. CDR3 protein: CASSRQPDGEPQHF. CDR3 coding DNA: TGTGCCAGCAGCCGACAACCCGACGGCGAGCCCCAGCATTTT.

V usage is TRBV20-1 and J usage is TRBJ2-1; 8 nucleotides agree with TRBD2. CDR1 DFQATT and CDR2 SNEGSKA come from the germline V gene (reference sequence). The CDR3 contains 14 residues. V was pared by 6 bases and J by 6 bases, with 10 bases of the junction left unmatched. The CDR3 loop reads CSASPSGSFNEQFF. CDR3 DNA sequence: TGCAGTGCGTCGCCCAGCGGGAGTTTCAATGAGCAGTTCTTC.

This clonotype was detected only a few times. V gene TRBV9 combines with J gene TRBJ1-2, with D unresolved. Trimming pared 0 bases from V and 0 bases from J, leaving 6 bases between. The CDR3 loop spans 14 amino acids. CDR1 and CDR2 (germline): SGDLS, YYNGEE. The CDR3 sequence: CASSVGEANYGYTF. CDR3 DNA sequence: TGTGCCAGCAGCGTAGGTGAAGCTAACTATGGCTACACCTTC.

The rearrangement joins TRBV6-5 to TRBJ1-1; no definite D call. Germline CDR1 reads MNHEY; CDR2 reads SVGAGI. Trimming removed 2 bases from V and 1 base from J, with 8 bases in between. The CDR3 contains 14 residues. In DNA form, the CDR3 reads TGTGCCAGCAGTTACACTTTCAGGAACACTGAAGCTTTCTTT. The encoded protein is CASSYTFRNTEAFF.